The TCR beta chain described here comes from a study of T-cell reconstitution after alpha-beta-depleted transplantation in children (dated by TCRdb to 2015 to 2016). As for the study more broadly: T-cell immune reconstitution after TCRalphabeta/CD19-depleted allogeneic hematopoietic cell transplantation in children was quantitatively tracked in the study by means of TCR repertoire profiling.

The investigation overall reported the following: The apparently early alphabetaT-cell count recovery about two months after transplant was reportedly dependent on only several hundred rapidly expanded clones derived from non-depleted graft cells. In some patients, the high TCRbeta diversity seen at day 60 was put down to recipient T cells and intrathymic progenitors that had survived conditioning. The frequencies of hyperexpanded clones fell over the following months, and after one year, T-cell counts and TCRbeta diversity were mostly attributed to newly produced T cells.

The library was made by PCR. The data were produced on an Illumina HiSeq 2500. TCR library preparation used molecular barcoding, with unique molecular identifiers applied to normalize quantification of the TCRbeta repertoire. TCRdb's own reprocessing of the public reads used fastp at Q25 and MiXCR and kept productive beta chains. A single entry per CDR3 protein holds the most common genes and DNA from its merged rows. The sample profile shows about 220,000 distinct CDR3 sequences; about a sixth of them were found once. The ten largest clones represent around 44% of the sample. The sample's treatment or condition label, decoded: allogeneic hematopoietic cell transplantation with graft depleted of TCRalphabeta T cells and CD19 B cells. TCRalphabeta/CD19-depleted allogeneic hematopoietic cell grafts were given to the transplant recipients, all of whom were children. According to the germline V gene (reference sequence), CDR1 reads GTSNPN and CDR2 reads SVGIG. Germline trimming amounts to 0 bases on V and 5 bases on J, with 7 as the count of junction bases outside the gene matches. The CDR3 goes from the cysteine to the phenylalanine over 15 residues. Only CDR3 DNA is held: 45 bases, read in frame from base 1.

Of note for this clonotype: There is no known antigen for this receptor. No base quality values were provided; no much bigger clone lies one nucleotide off.

This TCR came from a male patient aged 2-15 years who had a stem cell transplant for acute lymphoblastic leukemia, so the T cells may come from the graft donor. Rearrangement joined TRBV30 to TRBJ2-5, with 9 central nucleotides matching TRBD2. The sequences come from PBMCs, mostly from graft donor cells, collected 360 days after TCRalphabeta/CD19-depleted stem cell transplant. The CDR3 in this case is CAWSVLSGGQETQYF. The bases read TGTGCCTGGAGTGTACTTAGCGGGGGTCAGGAGACCCAGTACTTC.